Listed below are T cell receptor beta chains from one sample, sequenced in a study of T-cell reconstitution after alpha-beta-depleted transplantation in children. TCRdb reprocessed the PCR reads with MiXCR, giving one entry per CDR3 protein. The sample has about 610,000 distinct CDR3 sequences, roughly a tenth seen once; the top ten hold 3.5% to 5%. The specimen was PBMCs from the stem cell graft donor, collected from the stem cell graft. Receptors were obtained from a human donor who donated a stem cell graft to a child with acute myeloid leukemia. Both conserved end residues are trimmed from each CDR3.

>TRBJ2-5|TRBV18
ASSPVGAQETQY
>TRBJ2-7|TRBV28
ASIKRGTRRYEQY
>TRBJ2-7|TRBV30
AWRVAGGRATSYEQY
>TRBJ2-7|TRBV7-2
ASSLSSGQGGYEQY
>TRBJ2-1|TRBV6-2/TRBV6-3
ASSSASSGTGAYNEQF
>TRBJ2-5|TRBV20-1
SLAGGVETQY
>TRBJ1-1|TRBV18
ASSPPQGRITEAF
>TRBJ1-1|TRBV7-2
ASSVTGAGTEAF
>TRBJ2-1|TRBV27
ASSLSGPSGRGEQF
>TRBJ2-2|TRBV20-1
SAPDKRADTGELF
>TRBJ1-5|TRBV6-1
ASSESGRLQPQH